This T cell receptor (beta chain) was recovered during a study of T cells in localized non-small cell lung cancer (TCRdb year 2020). Describing the broader study: The study analyzed T cell repertoires of roughly 220 early-stage NSCLC patients, comparing tumors and uninvolved tumor-adjacent lungs. The cohort comprised approximately 240 treatment-naïve NSCLC patients with resected, localized lung tumors. A mean age of around 66 years was recorded for the NSCLC patients, of whom under 150 were male and 95 to 110 were female.

Comments on this clone: What this receptor recognizes is not known. No much larger clone is present one base from it, and per-base qualities are unavailable.

Trimming takes 4 bases from V and 2 bases from J, and the germline ends sit 12 bases apart. As encoded in the germline V gene, CDR1 is SGHDN while CDR2 is FVKESK. Including the terminal cysteine and phenylalanine, the CDR3 comprises 15 residues. CDR3 DNA is the only sequence kept; it has 45 bases, read in frame from the first base. At diagnosis, tumor, uninvolved tumor-adjacent lung and peripheral blood were collected and then preserved as a mix of FFPE and fresh-frozen material. For TCR repertoire profiling, blood samples were analyzed in the form of peripheral blood mononuclear cells. What the research found in general, with its limitations: Uninvolved tumor-adjacent lung showed the highest T cell clonality, higher than tumor, which suggests more focused antigenic responses in the adjacent lung. Because the study design was exploratory, TCR variables were selected using unadjusted p-values without false-discovery rate correction. A median of approximately 50 of the top 100 tumor clones turned up in the paired uninvolved adjacent lung, and 25 to 30 of those clones also ranked among the top 100 of that same adjacent lung. Because multi-region sequencing of the tumors was not done, intratumor heterogeneity could not be ruled out. Higher blood T cell density associated with longer overall survival, while higher adjacent-lung clonality associated with shorter survival.

The immunoSEQ Assay was used to sequence TCR beta CDR3 regions from DNA. Per the original workflow: To compute T cell density, TCR beta template counts were normalized to usable DNA, which was estimated by amplifying housekeeping genes. Using the preseqR package, richness was estimated by extrapolating to 120,000 templates for tissue samples and 400,000 templates for PBMC samples. Clonality was defined by subtracting Pielou's evenness from one. Tissue-enriched TCRs were identified by differential abundance testing using productive amino-acid clonotypes, minimum total count 5 and alpha 0.1. Repertoire overlap between compartments was quantified with the Jaccard Index and Morisita Overlap Index. GLIPH grouped TCR beta CDR3s together with public tetramer-defined viral CDR3s, and a viral motif had to include at least three viral sequences and also show V-gene enrichment. TCRdb took over this immuneACCESS table, retaining in-frame rearrangements with V and J assigned. Such tables are incomplete; in checked studies, under half of the missing clones stem from an unresolved V gene, and the remainder is unexplained. The V and J calls and clone size were taken over from that table, and D and trimming were inferred from the DNA. Counted in this sample were roughly 58,000 clones; approximately 80% of them appeared once. Together, the top ten hold roughly 4.8% of the sample.

The sample consisted of PBMCs, taken before any cancer treatment. This TCR derives from a man aged 35 to 69 with stage II lung adenocarcinoma. This receptor chain uses TRBV14 and TRBJ1-3; there is no confident call for the D gene. The CDR3 protein is CASSPWEGPGNTIYF. The DNA is as follows: TGTGCCAGCAGCCCGTGGGAAGGTCCTGGAAACACCATATATTTT.